What follows are 8 T cell receptor beta chains derived from one specimen sequenced in a study of TIL therapy for anti-PD-1-resistant metastatic lung cancer. Time point here: pre-treatment sample, taken before nivolumab and TIL therapy. Tumor tissue came from excised metastases, mostly pleural nodules or supraclavicular lymph nodes. Sequencing used immunoSEQ v3. Profiled with immunoSEQ multiplex PCR; TCRdb holds only in-frame clones, not every one. The data contain 20,000 to 30,000 clones, 63% of them singletons. This specimen consisted of tumor tissue, obtained at baseline. These receptors all stem from a woman between 30 and 85 years old with non-small cell lung cancer.

The V and J genes are TRBV7-8 and TRBJ1-1; 9 bases are a match to TRBD1. The germline V gene has CDR1 SGHVS and CDR2 FQNEAQ. V dropped 5 bases and J dropped 5; count of bases not matched to a gene: 18. This CDR3 comprises 18 residues. CDR3 nucleotide sequence: TGTGCCAGCAGCGCTGGGGCGGGACAGGGTAGTGTTCGGACTGAAGCTTTCTTT. Translating it yields CASSAGAGQGSVRTEAFF.

This clone was found a few times. Here the CDR3 reads CASSRDRGQNTGELFF. In nucleotides, the CDR3 is TGTGCCAGTAGTAGGGACAGGGGGCAGAACACCGGGGAGCTGTTTTTT. The V call is TRBV19, the J call TRBJ2-2; 12 bases fit TRBD1. V was pared by 4 bases and J by 1 base, with 1 base of the junction left unmatched. Germline V gives CDR1 LNHDA, CDR2 SQIVND (reference sequence). The CDR3 totals 16 residues.

The CDR3 here is CASSPGLAGGSDTQYF. CDR3 sequence (DNA): TGTGCCAGCAGCCCGGGACTAGCGGGAGGTTCCGATACGCAGTATTTT. The rearrangement uses TRBV5-4 and TRBJ2-3; 15 nucleotides align to TRBD2. Germline values: CDR1 SGHNT, CDR2 YYREEE (reference sequence). CDR3 length: 16 residues. V lost 4 bases and J lost 6; bases outside the gene matches: 6.

This rearrangement joins TRBV5-4 to TRBJ2-3; TRBD2 agrees at 7 bases. The CDR3 length is 15 residues. From germline, CDR1 is SGHNT and CDR2 YYREEE (reference sequence). The junction had 7 bases not matched to a gene; V was cut back by 5 bases and J by 1 base. The chain's CDR3 is CASSSRAGGTDTQYF. The CDR3 bases are TGTGCCAGCAGTTCCCGGGCGGGAGGCACAGATACGCAGTATTTT.

The chain combines TRBV7-2 with TRBJ2-1; possibly TRBD2 for D (5 bases). Germline values: CDR1 SGHTA, CDR2 FQGNSA. V gave up 1 base and J gave up 0 bases, with 16 bases separating them. The CDR3 is 18 residues long. CDR3 residues: CASSLVEAFPLSYNEQFF. The CDR3 DNA is TGTGCCAGCAGCTTAGTGGAGGCTTTCCCTCTCTCCTACAATGAGCAGTTCTTC. Full variable domain (outside the CDR3, taken from reference TRBV7-2 and TRBJ2-1): GAGVSQSPSNKVTEKGKDVELRCDPISGHTALYWYRQSLGQGLEFLIYFQGNSAPDKSGLPSDRFSAERTGGSVSTLTIQRTQQEDSAVYLCASSLVEAFPLSYNEQFFGPGTRLTVL.

This chain connects TRBV5-1 to TRBJ2-5; maybe TRBD2 (5 bases). Trimming stripped 3 bases from V and 2 bases from J, with 14 bases between. CDR1 SGHRS and CDR2 YFSETQ come from the germline V gene. The length of the CDR3 is 15 residues. The CDR3 here is CASSSYPGKQETQYF. The CDR3 bases are TGCGCCAGCAGCTCCTACCCCGGGAAGCAAGAGACCCAGTACTTC.

V gene TRBV5-1 combines with J gene TRBJ2-5; 7 nucleotides align to TRBD2. The CDR3 spans 15 residues. V trimming: 4 bases; J trimming: 5 bases; junction bases outside the gene matches: 11. Germline lookup yields CDR1 SGHRS and CDR2 YFSETQ. Here the CDR3 reads CASSPSGIGGETQYF. The CDR3 bases are TGCGCCAGCAGCCCGAGCGGGATTGGGGGGGAGACCCAGTACTTC.

The genes are TRBV4-1 and TRBJ2-3; possible D gene TRBD2, 5 bases. The germline V gene has CDR1 MGHRA and CDR2 YSYEKL. The CDR3 loop spans 17 amino acids. Trimming stripped 3 bases from V and 1 base from J, with 17 bases between. The DNA of the CDR3 is TGCGCCAGCAGCCAGCGGGCTCAGCGGACCGGCACAGATACGCAGTATTTT. Protein sequence: CASSQRAQRTGTDTQYF.